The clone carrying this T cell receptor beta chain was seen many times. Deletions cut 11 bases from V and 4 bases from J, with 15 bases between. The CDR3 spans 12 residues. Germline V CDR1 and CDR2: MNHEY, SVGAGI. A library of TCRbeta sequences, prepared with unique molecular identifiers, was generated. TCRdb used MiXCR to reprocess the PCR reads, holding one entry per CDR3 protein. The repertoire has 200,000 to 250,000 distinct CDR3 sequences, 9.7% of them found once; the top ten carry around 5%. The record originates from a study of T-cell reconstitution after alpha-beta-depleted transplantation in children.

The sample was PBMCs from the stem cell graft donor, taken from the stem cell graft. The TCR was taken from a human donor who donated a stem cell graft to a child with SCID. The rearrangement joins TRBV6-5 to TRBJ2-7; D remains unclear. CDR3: CASAKGDYEQYF. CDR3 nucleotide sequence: TGTGCCTCGGCGAAGGGTGATTACGAGCAGTACTTC.